The 29 T cell receptor beta chains reported below all come from one sample, sequenced in a study of Ad26.COV2.S vaccination and SARS-CoV-2 variants. TCRdb's table, derived via immunoSEQ multiplex PCR, lists solely in-frame clones and lacks some. This table holds some 350,000 clones, approximately 87% found once. Treatment specified: over 15 received Ad26.COV2.S at low or high dose, single or two shots; about 5 received placebo; per-sample allocation not given. Sampling was performed 63 days after the first vaccine or placebo injection. The specimen was peripheral blood, collected in a trial of Ad26.COV2.S vaccine versus placebo. The receptors derive from a person aged 18-60 years who received the Ad26.COV2.S COVID-19 vaccine or a placebo.

The chain combines TRBV5-1 with TRBJ2-7; possible D gene TRBD1, 6 bases. The CDR3 length is 13 residues. The germline V and J ends were trimmed by 2 bases and 4 bases, with 10 bases remaining between them. From germline, CDR1 is SGHRS and CDR2 YFSETQ. This chain's CDR3 is CASSLTGPYEQYF. For the CDR3, the DNA is TGCGCCAGCAGCTTAACAGGGCCTTACGAGCAGTACTTC. Filled out from reference TRBV5-1 and TRBJ2-7, the complete variable domain reads KAGVTQTPRYLIKTRGQQVTLSCSPISGHRSVSWYQQTPGQGLQFLFEYFSETQRNKGNFPGRFSGRQFSNSRSEMNVSTLELGDSALYLCASSLTGPYEQYFGPGTRLTVT.

V is TRBV7-2 and J is TRBJ1-2, with 7 bases that match TRBD1. Germline V CDR1 and CDR2: SGHTA, FQGNSA. The length of the CDR3 is 14 residues. J was trimmed by 7 bases and V by 4 bases; bases with no gene match: 9. In DNA form, the CDR3 reads TGTGCCAGCAGCTCGCGACAGGGTTCGTTTGGCTACACCTTC. It yields the protein CASSSRQGSFGYTF.

V usage is TRBV11-2 and J usage is TRBJ2-3; D is possibly TRBD1 or TRBD2 (5 bases each). Trimming took off 0 bases at V and 0 bases at J, with 13 bases between the two ends. The germline gives CDR1 SGHAT, CDR2 FQNNGV. The CDR3 is made up of 17 amino acids. The CDR3 here is CASSLDSSRDSTDTQYF. The CDR3 DNA reads as TGTGCCAGCAGCTTAGATAGTTCCAGGGACAGCACAGATACGCAGTATTTT. Drawing the rest from reference TRBV11-2 and TRBJ2-3, the complete variable domain is EAGVAQSPRYKIIEKRQSVAFWCNPISGHATLYWYQQILGQGPKLLIQFQNNGVVDDSQLPKDRFSAERLKGVDSTLKIQPAKLEDSAVYLCASSLDSSRDSTDTQYFGPGTRLTVL.

J is TRBJ1-5 and V is TRBV27; a weak D match, TRBD1 (5 bases). The CDR3 loop spans 16 amino acids. Germline CDR1 MNHEY, CDR2 SMNVEV (reference sequence). Trimming took 8 bases from V and 6 from J, leaving 23 bases between them. The CDR3 spells CASQKGGGRKSQPQHF. The CDR3 nucleotides are TGTGCCAGCCAAAAAGGCGGGGGGAGGAAGAGTCAGCCCCAGCATTTT.

V and J are TRBV5-1 and TRBJ2-1; D is unclear. Germline V gene lookup returns CDR1 SGHRS and CDR2 YFSETQ. This CDR3 is 12 amino acids long. The ends were cut back, 7 bases at V and 0 bases at J, with 5 bases in the middle. The CDR3 DNA reads TGCGCCAGCGCTAGCTCCTACAATGAGCAGTTCTTC. Protein: CASASSYNEQFF.

This clone has only a few counts. The chain links TRBV12-3 or TRBV12-4 to TRBJ2-7; possible D gene TRBD2, 6 bases. There are 13 residues in the CDR3. V was trimmed by 5 bases and J by 3 bases, leaving 11 bases between them. The CDR3 here is CASSAGRFYEQYF. CDR3 bases: TGTGCCAGCAGTGCCGGGAGATTCTACGAGCAGTACTTC.

This chain links TRBV7-9 with TRBJ2-2; 8 nucleotides align to TRBD1. The germline CDR1 and CDR2 sequences are SEHNR and FQNEAQ (reference sequence). CDR3 length equals 15 residues. After removal of 8 bases from V and 3 bases from J, the junction contained 8 bases not matched to a gene. CDR3 loop: CASRIRGQDTGELFF. Here the CDR3 DNA reads TGTGCCAGCCGCATCAGGGGGCAGGACACCGGGGAGCTGTTTTTT.

This clone was seen a few times. The DNA of the CDR3 is TGTGCCAGCAGTTCCCGGACTAGCGGGGGGGCGGAGAATGAGCAGTTCTTC. Protein: CASSSRTSGGAENEQFF. This rearrangement joins TRBV27 to TRBJ2-1; TRBD2 aligns across 15 bases. The germline CDR1 and CDR2 sequences are MNHEY and SMNVEV (reference sequence). The CDR3 is made up of 17 amino acids. Trimming removed 4 bases from V and 7 bases from J; junction bases left unmatched: 8.

V is TRBV7-2 and J is TRBJ1-1; 10 bases line up with TRBD1. Germline CDR1 reads SGHTA; CDR2 reads FQGNSA. V trimming: 6 bases; J trimming: 2 bases; junction bases outside the gene matches: 9. The CDR3 runs to 16 residues. CDR3 in DNA: TGTGCCAGCAGTTCGACCGGGACAGGGGTAAACACTGAAGCTTTCTTT. Its translation is CASSSTGTGVNTEAFF.

The J gene is TRBJ1-2, the V gene TRBV10-3, with D perhaps TRBD1 (5 bases). V lost 3 bases to trimming and J lost 5 bases, with 13 bases between them. This CDR3 is built from 14 residues. The germline V gene encodes CDR1 ENHRY and CDR2 SYGVKD. The CDR3: CAISEDSDSYGYTF. The CDR3 nucleotides are TGTGCCATCAGTGAAGACAGCGACTCGTATGGCTACACCTTC.

The chain joins TRBV29-1 to TRBJ2-7; D is ambiguous. Germline V lookup: CDR1 SQVTM, CDR2 ANQGSEA. V shed 6 bases and J shed 3 bases, with 18 bases lying between them. The CDR3 has 14 amino acids. The CDR3 DNA reads TGCAGCGTACTCCCCTGGGGATCCGACTACGAGCAGTACTTC. It translates to CSVLPWGSDYEQYF.

This chain joins TRBV6-4 and TRBJ1-2; D not resolved. Per the germline V gene, CDR1 is MRHNA and CDR2 is SNTAGT. Trimming shortened V by 4 bases and J by 5 bases, and 14 bases separated the two germline ends. This CDR3 spans 14 amino acids. In nucleotides, the CDR3 is TGTGCCAGCAGTGTCGGGGAGGGATCGTATGGCTACACCTTC. It translates to CASSVGEGSYGYTF.

The J gene is TRBJ1-3, the V gene TRBV29-1; 9 positions match TRBD1. This CDR3 spans 15 amino acids. Germline V gives CDR1 SQVTM, CDR2 ANQGSEA. Trimming at V came to 7 bases and at J to 0 bases, leaving 7 bases not matched to a gene. The CDR3 DNA follows: TGCAGCGCGCGGACAGGGGCCCACTCTGGAAACACCATATATTTT. Its translation is CSARTGAHSGNTIYF.

This clone was seen once. This chain joins TRBV29-1 and TRBJ2-1; D may be TRBD1 (6 bases). CDR1 is SQVTM, CDR2 ANQGSEA, per germline. V dropped 7 bases and J dropped 4 bases, with 14 bases sitting between them. This CDR3 spans 13 amino acids. Written as DNA, the CDR3 is TGCAGCGCAAGGGACACTATATACAATGAGCAGTTCTTC. Translating it yields CSARDTIYNEQFF.

The rearrangement links TRBV24-1 to TRBJ2-7, with 12 bases identical to TRBD2. CDR1 and CDR2 (germline): KGHDR, SFDVKD. V lost 1 base, J lost 2 bases, and 11 bases stayed unmatched. This CDR3 has 19 residues. The CDR3 protein is CATSDLTAGLAGPPYEQYF. CDR3 DNA: TGTGCCACCAGTGATTTAACAGCTGGACTAGCGGGGCCTCCCTACGAGCAGTACTTC.

V is TRBV29-1 and J is TRBJ1-1; D unresolved. Germline lookup yields CDR1 SQVTM and CDR2 ANQGSEA. The CDR3 consists of 14 residues. V lost 7 bases, J lost 0 bases, and 15 bases lay in between. Written as DNA, the CDR3 is TGCAGCGCCCCTCCGGGGAACATGAACACTGAAGCTTTCTTT. Protein product: CSAPPGNMNTEAFF.

This clone was counted ten times or more. The V call is TRBV19, the J call TRBJ1-2; no definite D call. The CDR3 has 13 amino acids. V was shortened by 6 bases and J by 4 bases, with 12 bases between the two germline ends. Germline V CDR1 and CDR2: LNHDA, SQIVND (reference sequence). CDR3 region: CASRVGGVYGYTF. The CDR3 region has the DNA TGTGCCAGTAGGGTAGGAGGAGTCTATGGCTACACCTTC. Full variable domain (missing parts from reference TRBV19 and TRBJ1-2): DGGITQSPKYLFRKEGQNVTLSCEQNLNHDAMYWYRQDPGQGLRLIYYSQIVNDFQKGDIAEGYSVSREKKESFPLTVTSAQKNPTAFYLCASRVGGVYGYTFGSGTRLTVV.

The chain couples TRBV5-8 to TRBJ1-2; weak D call: TRBD1 (6 bases). The CDR3 extends over 13 amino acids. The ends were cut back, 4 bases at V and 9 bases at J, with 16 bases in the middle. Germline CDR1 SGHTS, CDR2 YDEGEE. The CDR3: CASSQIQGFSYTF. CDR3 DNA sequence: TGTGCCAGCAGCCAAATCCAGGGGTTTAGCTACACCTTC.

The chain is built from TRBV11-2 and TRBJ1-3; 8 nucleotides align to TRBD1. This CDR3 is 15 amino acids long. V gave up 5 bases and J gave up 4 bases; unmatched junction bases: 7. Germline CDR1 is SGHAT and CDR2 is FQNNGV. CDR3 coding DNA: TGTGCCAGCAGCCGGGACAGGATGTACGGAAACACCATATATTTT. This gives the protein CASSRDRMYGNTIYF.

This rearrangement joins TRBV11-2 to TRBJ1-2, with D maybe TRBD1 (6 bases). V was trimmed by 1 base and J by 6 bases, leaving 15 bases between them. There are 15 residues in the CDR3. Germline assignment: CDR1 SGHAT and CDR2 FQNNGV. The CDR3 here is CASSLAPDSGHGYTF. The CDR3 bases are TGTGCCAGCAGCTTAGCACCGGACAGCGGACATGGCTACACCTTC.

The chain recombines TRBV6-5 with TRBJ1-2; 7 bases line up with TRBD1. This CDR3 contains 15 residues. CDR1 and CDR2 (germline): MNHEY, SVGAGI. V trimming: 4 bases; J trimming: 4 bases; junction bases outside the gene matches: 9. The CDR3 sequence: CASSFPRQGVYGYTF. The CDR3 nucleotides are TGTGCCAGCAGTTTCCCGAGACAGGGAGTCTATGGCTACACCTTC.

As for this clone: Other DNA sequences within the sample encode an identical CDR3. The V gene is TRBV5-1, the J gene TRBJ2-7, with 7 bases matching TRBD1. This CDR3 has 14 amino acids. V was clipped by 4 bases and J by 1 base; unmatched bases: 5. The germline gives CDR1 SGHRS, CDR2 YFSETQ. CDR3 nucleotides: TGCGCCAGCAGCCTGACAGGGAGTTCCTACGAGCAGTACTTC. Translation: CASSLTGSSYEQYF.

This chain connects TRBV6-5 to TRBJ1-1, with 9 nucleotides matching TRBD1. This CDR3 spans 13 amino acids. The germline V gene has CDR1 MNHEY and CDR2 SVGAGI. V lost 0 bases to trimming and J lost 9 bases; unmatched junction nucleotides: 2. CDR3 in amino acids: CASSYSNRGQAFF. The CDR3 DNA follows: TGTGCCAGCAGTTACTCGAACAGGGGGCAAGCTTTCTTT.

V gene TRBV29-1 combines with J gene TRBJ2-4, with 7 bases lining up with TRBD2. J lost 5 bases, V lost 3 bases, and 4 bases had no gene match. The CDR3 is 13 residues long. CDR1 and CDR2 from the germline V gene are SQVTM and ANQGSEA. CDR3 sequence (DNA): TGCAGCGTTGATGTTGGGGGGGAAAACATTCAGTACTTC. The encoded protein is CSVDVGGENIQYF.

The chain employs TRBV19 and TRBJ2-1; unclear D gene. The CDR3 contains 13 residues. The germline V and J ends were trimmed by 1 base and 9 bases, with 10 bases remaining between them. Germline lookup yields CDR1 LNHDA and CDR2 SQIVND (reference sequence). CDR3 DNA sequence: TGTGCCAGTAGTATAGGTACGTTCGCTGAGCAGTTCTTC. This encodes CASSIGTFAEQFF.

The chain links TRBV7-2 to TRBJ1-2; D is uncertain. CDR3 length: 14 amino acids. Deletions cut 1 base from V and 8 bases from J, with 14 bases between. Germline lookup yields CDR1 SGHTA and CDR2 FQGNSA. The CDR3: CASSLVSGATGYTF. The CDR3, as DNA: TGTGCCAGCAGCTTAGTAAGTGGCGCGACGGGCTACACCTTC.

V usage is TRBV11-3 and J usage is TRBJ2-1, with no clear D. CDR1 is SGHNT and CDR2 is YENEEA in the germline V gene. The CDR3 runs 14 residues. V shed 4 bases and J shed 6 bases, with 13 bases lying between them. In nucleotides, the CDR3 is TGTGCCAGCAGCTCGGGCCCGGGTTCCAATGAGCAGTTCTTC. It encodes CASSSGPGSNEQFF.

This chain connects TRBV18 to TRBJ2-7; 9 bases are a match to TRBD1. Germline assignment: CDR1 KGHSH and CDR2 LQKENI. This CDR3 has 14 residues. The V gene end was trimmed by 5 bases and the J gene end by 1 base; junction bases not matched to a gene: 3. CDR3: CASSTGTGSYEQYV. The CDR3 region has the DNA TGTGCCAGCTCAACTGGGACAGGGTCCTACGAGCAGTACGTC.

This sequence joins TRBV6-5 and TRBJ2-5; D ambiguous. Germline values: CDR1 MNHEY, CDR2 SVGAGI. The CDR3 extends over 13 amino acids. Trimming cost V 8 bases and J 1 base, with 11 bases left between them. CDR3: CASLTALQETQYF. CDR3 nucleotide sequence: TGTGCCAGCCTTACAGCTCTCCAAGAGACCCAGTACTTC.